This T cell receptor (beta chain) stems from a study of vaccination and CD4 T cells after COVID-19. As for the study in general: Overlapping SARS-CoV-2, HCoV-NL63, HCoV-OC43 and HCoV-229E spike peptides stimulated the cells.

As to treatment: roughly 11-day PBMC culture with coronavirus spike peptide pools or control peptides (ViraFEST assay). Unexposed donor CD4+ T cells predated the COVID-19 pandemic, collected 2011-2018. From germline, CDR1 is SGHVS and CDR2 FNYEAQ. The CDR3 consists of 15 residues. V was trimmed by 3 bases and J by 0 bases, leaving 9 bases between them. With respect to this clonotype: Its target is unknown.

An Oncomine TCR Beta short-read assay was used to sequence the DNA from cultured CD4+ T cells. TCRdb recomputed calls from the PCR reads with MiXCR, one row per CDR3 protein. The sample lists about 2,800 distinct CDR3 sequences; 30% to 45% were seen once. The chain joins TRBV7-6 to TRBJ1-3, with D tentatively TRBD1 (5 bases). The clonotype was recovered from a human donor in good health. The sample taken for sequencing was CD4+ T cells from blood, cultured in vitro. CDR3 nucleotide sequence: TGTGCCAGCAGCTTGGACACTAGCTCTGGAAACACCATATATTTT. Protein sequence: CASSLDTSSGNTIYF. The whole variable domain, filled in from reference TRBV7-6 and TRBJ1-3, reads GAGVSQSPRYKVTKRGQDVALRCDPISGHVSLYWYRQALGQGPEFLTYFNYEAQQDKSGLPNDRFSAERPEGSISTLTIQRTEQRDSAMYRCASSLDTSSGNTIYFGEGSWLTVV.